Listed here are 6 T cell receptor beta chains from one sample, sequenced in a study of identical twins. From the 5' RACE reads, TCRdb called clonotypes with MiXCR, one entry per CDR3 protein. This sample carries roughly 1,500,000 distinct CDR3 sequences, around 33% of them seen once, and the ten largest clones take about 0.27%. Sequences were obtained from cord blood. The receptors derive from a newborn girl in good health.

This chain connects TRBV28 to TRBJ1-4, with 7 bases that match TRBD1. This CDR3 spans 15 amino acids. The V segment lost 3 bases and the J segment 5 bases; nucleotides outside the gene matches: 6. Germline-derived CDR1 and CDR2 are MDHEN and SYDVKM. The CDR3 DNA sequence: TGTGCCAGCAGTTTTGGCGGGACAGTCAATGAAAAACTGTTTTTT. Its protein product is CASSFGGTVNEKLFF.

In this sample, this clonotype turned up many times. The chain links TRBV4-2 to TRBJ2-7, with 8 bases identical to TRBD2. The length of the CDR3 is 16 residues. The V gene end was trimmed by 5 bases and the J gene end by 0 bases; junction bases not matched to a gene: 9. Germline-derived CDR1 and CDR2 are LGHNA and YNFKEQ. The CDR3 region is CASSLVTSASSYEQYF. As DNA, the CDR3 is TGTGCCAGCAGCTTGGTGACTAGCGCGAGCTCCTACGAGCAGTACTTC.

This clonotype has a handful of counts. The rearrangement uses TRBV6-1 and TRBJ2-7, with 7 bases identical to TRBD1. Germline trimming cut 2 bases from V and 1 base from J; bases unmatched to any gene: 8. There are 16 residues in the CDR3. CDR1 is MNHNS and CDR2 is SASEGT in the germline V gene. The CDR3 DNA sequence: TGTGCCAGCAGTGAACTTGGACAGGTGTTTTCCTACGAGCAGTACTTC. Protein product: CASSELGQVFSYEQYF.

A single count supports this clonotype. V gene TRBV20-1 combines with J gene TRBJ1-5; 7 positions match TRBD1. Germline V gene lookup returns CDR1 DFQATT and CDR2 SNEGSKA (reference sequence). The CDR3 consists of 14 residues. Germline trimming cut 3 bases from V and 5 bases from J; bases unmatched to any gene: 7. For the CDR3, the DNA is TGCAGTGCTAGTCGAAGGGGGCGGCATCAGCCCCAGCATTTT. This sequence encodes CSASRRGRHQPQHF.

The genes are TRBV20-1 and TRBJ1-4; D not resolved. The germline gives CDR1 DFQATT, CDR2 SNEGSKA (reference sequence). The CDR3 extends over 10 amino acids. V shed 3 bases and J shed 10 bases, with 6 bases lying between them. CDR3 bases: TGCAGTGCTAGCGGGCGAAAACTGTTTTTT. Protein: CSASGRKLFF.

This clonotype turned up a few times. The J gene is TRBJ2-1, the V gene TRBV6-4; 8 bases align to TRBD2. V lost 7 bases and J lost 2; bases outside the gene matches: 10. Germline CDR1 reads MRHNA; CDR2 reads SNTAGT. CDR3 size: 16 residues. The DNA for the CDR3 is TGTGCCAGCATTAGCCTGCCTAGCGGGCCCTACAATGAGCAGTTCTTC. This translates into CASISLPSGPYNEQFF.